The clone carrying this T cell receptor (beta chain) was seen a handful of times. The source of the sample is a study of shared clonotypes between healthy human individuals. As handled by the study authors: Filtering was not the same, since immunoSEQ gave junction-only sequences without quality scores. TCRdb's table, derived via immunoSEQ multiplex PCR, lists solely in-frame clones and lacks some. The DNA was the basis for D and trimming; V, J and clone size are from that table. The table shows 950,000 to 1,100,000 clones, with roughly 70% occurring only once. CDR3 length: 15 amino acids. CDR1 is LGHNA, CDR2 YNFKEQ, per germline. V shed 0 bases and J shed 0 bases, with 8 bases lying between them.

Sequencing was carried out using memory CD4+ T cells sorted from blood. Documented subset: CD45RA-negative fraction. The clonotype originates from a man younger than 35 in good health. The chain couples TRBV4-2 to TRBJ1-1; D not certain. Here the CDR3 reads CASSQELRVNTEAFF. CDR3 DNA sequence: TGTGCCAGCAGCCAAGAACTGCGGGTGAACACTGAAGCTTTCTTT.